Listed below are T cell receptor beta chains from one sample, sequenced in a study of OX40 agonist ivuxolimab in advanced cancers. TCRdb keeps only in-frame clones here, not all; method: immunoSEQ multiplex PCR. The sample yields about 65,000 clones, about nine tenths seen once. Source: CD4+ or CD8+ T cells sorted from blood, taken in a trial of the OX40 agonist ivuxolimab. The receptors here all came from an adult with an advanced solid tumor such as melanoma, head and neck, liver or kidney cancer. Each CDR3 is given with its conserved first and last residue. The order of the fields is V gene, clone size, J gene, D gene, CDR3 DNA, CDR3 protein. A D gene is named only where the DNA matches it firmly. The listing skips clone size in some rows; elsewhere it reads once, few, many or a size class.

TRBV6-5	-	TRBJ2-5	-	TGTGCCAGCAATAATGAAGAGACCCAGTACTTC	CASNNEETQYF
TRBV27	few	TRBJ2-5	TRBD2	TGTGCCAGCAGTACCTGGACTAGCGGGGGAGAGACCCAGTACTTC	CASSTWTSGGETQYF
TRBV11-2	-	TRBJ2-1	-	TGTGCCAGCAGCGAAGGGGGGCCCAGCTACAATGAGCAGTTCTTC	CASSEGGPSYNEQFF
TRBV11-2	-	TRBJ1-4	-	TGTGCCAGCAGCCTCAGGGGAGCAACTAATGAAAAACTGTTTTTT	CASSLRGATNEKLFF
TRBV11-1	-	TRBJ1-1	-	TGTGCCAGCAGCTTAGGGGGGGCTCAGAACACTGAAGCTTTCTTT	CASSLGGAQNTEAFF
TRBV11-2	-	TRBJ2-2	-	TGTGCCAGCAGCGAGAGTAGTGGCACCGGGGAGCTGTTTTTT	CASSESSGTGELFF
TRBV7-3	-	TRBJ1-1	-	TGTGCCAGCAGCTTAAAAGTTGGCACTGAAGCTTTCTTT	CASSLKVGTEAFF
TRBV18	-	TRBJ2-7	-	TGTGCCAGCTCACCGGCCAGCTACGAGCAGTACTTC	CASSPASYEQYF
TRBV19	-	TRBJ1-2	TRBD1	TGTGCCAGTAGTCTTGAGGGGGCTCCCCCACCTAAGTATGGCTACACCTTC	CASSLEGAPPPKYGYTF
TRBV11-3	-	TRBJ2-7	-	TGTGCCAGCAGCAGCACAGGTTACGAGCAGTACTTC	CASSSTGYEQYF
TRBV5-4	-	TRBJ2-2	TRBD1	TGTGCCAGCAGCTTGGCGGGACAGGCCTTGGAGCTGTTTTTT	CASSLAGQALELFF
TRBV6-5	once	TRBJ1-1	TRBD1	TGTGCCAGCAGTTACTCGCCAGACAGGGTCAACACTGAAGCTTTCTTT	CASSYSPDRVNTEAFF
TRBV5-6	-	TRBJ2-2	TRBD1	TGTGCCAGCAGCCCCGACAGGGGGGCAGGGGGCGGGGAGCTGTTTTTT	CASSPDRGAGGGELFF
TRBV19	-	TRBJ2-3	-	TGTGCCAGTAGTACCGGGGGCGGGAACACAGATACGCAGTATTTT	CASSTGGGNTDTQYF
TRBV15	-	TRBJ1-1	-	TGTGCCACCAGCTCCTACGTAGGCCAGACCGGGCTTCACCCCTTGAACACTGAAGCTTTCTTT	CATSSYVGQTGLHPLNTEAFF
TRBV5-1	-	TRBJ2-1	TRBD2	TGCGCCAGCAGCCCGGGACTAGCGAGGGCCGATGAGCAGTTCTTC	CASSPGLARADEQFF
TRBV6-5	few	TRBJ1-2	-	TGTGCCAGCAGTGGCGGCGGGGCCGGCTATGGCTACACCTTC	CASSGGGAGYGYTF
TRBV13	-	TRBJ2-1	TRBD1	TGTGCCAGCAGCTTAACAGGGGCCCTATCGATCTCCTACAATGAGCAGTTCTTC	CASSLTGALSISYNEQFF
TRBV27	-	TRBJ2-1	-	TGTGCCAGCAGTTTATGGGGGATTGACAATGAGCAGTTCTTC	CASSLWGIDNEQFF
TRBV4-1	-	TRBJ2-5	TRBD2	TGCGCCAGCAGCCAAGATCGTTCGGGGACTAGCAAGGAGACCCAGTACTTC	CASSQDRSGTSKETQYF
TRBV7-2	-	TRBJ2-1	TRBD1	TGTGCTGGGGACAGGGTAGGAAGTGAGCAGTTCTTC	CAGDRVGSEQFF
TRBV19	-	TRBJ2-7	-	TGTGCCAGTAGTTTGGGGGGCGCGGCTCCGTACGAGCAGTACTTC	CASSLGGAAPYEQYF
TRBV6-1	-	TRBJ2-2	TRBD2	TGTGCCAGCCTTACTAGCGGGAGTAGGGGGGAGCTGTTTTTT	CASLTSGSRGELFF
TRBV5-1	-	TRBJ2-2	-	TGCGCCAGCAGCATGGGACTTCCGAACACCGGGGAGCTGTTTTTT	CASSMGLPNTGELFF
TRBV2	-	TRBJ1-5	-	TGTGCCAGCGCACGAGGGGGGGCAGGTCAGCCCCAGCATTTT	CASARGGAGQPQHF
TRBV2	once	TRBJ2-2	-	TGTGCCAGTCTGGGTGGCGCCGGGGAGCTGTTTTTT	CASLGGAGELFF
TRBV11-2	-	TRBJ2-1	-	TGTGCCAGCAGCTTGGACTCGACGTCTTTGCATGAGCAGTTCTTC	CASSLDSTSLHEQFF
TRBV14	-	TRBJ2-1	TRBD1	TGTGCCAGCAGCCGTGGACAGGGAAGGTACAATGAGCAGTTCTTC	CASSRGQGRYNEQFF
TRBV6-1	-	TRBJ2-5	TRBD2	TGTGCCAGCAGTGAAGCGAGAAGTTCGGGACTAGCGGGCTATCGCGTGACCCAGTACTTC	CASSEARSSGLAGYRVTQYF
TRBV7-2	-	TRBJ1-2	-	TGTGCCAGCAGCATAAGTCCCGGAGCTAACTATGGCTACACCTTC	CASSISPGANYGYTF
TRBV7-2	-	TRBJ1-1	TRBD1	TGTGCCAGCAGCTTAATACGGACAGGGGGCGCAAGGGACACTGAAGCTTTCTTT	CASSLIRTGGARDTEAFF
TRBV7-9	-	TRBJ2-5	TRBD2	TGTGCCAGCAGCTTGGGGACTAGCGGAACAGAGACCCAGTACTTC	CASSLGTSGTETQYF
TRBV30	-	TRBJ2-1	-	TGTGCCTGGAGGTTCAGGGATAGATTAAATGAGCAGTTCTTC	CAWRFRDRLNEQFF
TRBV5-4	-	TRBJ1-2	TRBD1	TGTGCCAGCAGCTTGGGAGGGGGGACAGGGGGCCGGGATGGCTACACCTTC	CASSLGGGTGGRDGYTF
TRBV5-5	-	TRBJ2-3	-	TGTGCCAGCAGCGCGACAGGCGCTAGCACAGATACGCAGTATTTT	CASSATGASTDTQYF
TRBV11-2	-	TRBJ2-5	TRBD2	TGTGCCAGCAGCCTTACTAGCGGGGCTTACCAAGAGACCCAGTACTTC	CASSLTSGAYQETQYF
TRBV19	-	TRBJ2-7	-	TGTGCCAGTAGTATAGGTGACGCCTACGAGCAGTACTTC	CASSIGDAYEQYF
TRBV11-2	-	TRBJ1-4	-	TGTGCCAGCAGCTTACACCGGTCCCAGGAAAAACTGTTTTTT	CASSLHRSQEKLFF
TRBV6-1	-	TRBJ2-3	-	TGTGCCAGCAGTGAATCCGACTCCGGGTGGGGCCTCACAGATACGCAGTATTTT	CASSESDSGWGLTDTQYF
TRBV7-9	-	TRBJ1-2	-	TGTGCCAGCAGCCAAGAGGTCTATGGCTACACCTTC	CASSQEVYGYTF